What follows describes a single T cell receptor beta chain. The junction does not match germline at one end; this may be a read error. Per the study methods: Quantification of nucleated cells was approximated via reference gene primer amplification. Profiling relied on immunoSEQ multiplex PCR, and the TCRdb table lists in-frame clones only, not all of them. That table furnishes V, J and clone size, whereas the DNA furnished D and trimming. The data show more than 85,000 clones, 70% to 90% seen once. This specimen belongs to a study of blood T cell repertoires in COVID-19. The germline V gene has CDR1 SSHAT and CDR2 FNYEAQ (reference sequence). The CDR3 covers 15 residues.

Specimen: peripheral blood. This rearrangement joins TRBV7-7 to TRBJ2-1; 7 bases map to TRBD2. This TCR came from a woman in her sixties with acute or convalescent COVID-19. The CDR3 sequence is CASSSGRAQVNEQFF. The CDR3 DNA reads as TGTGCTAGCAGCTCGGGGAGGGCACAAGTCAATGAGCAGTTCTTC.